The TCR beta chain described here comes from a study of blood T cell repertoires in COVID-19. For the study at large: Before being deemed recovered, Cohort 3 donors had two negative PCRs, clearance, or symptom resolution. T cells, B-cell-depleted T cells, or PBMCs supplied cDNA or gDNA.

In assigning cohorts, the study relied on participant-reported clinical history. The CDR3 contains 14 residues. CDR1 MGHRA and CDR2 YSYEKL come from the germline V gene. Deletions cut 3 bases from V and 4 bases from J, with 9 bases between. Original processing methods: It was from reference gene primer amplification that nucleated cell counts were estimated. Using immunoSEQ multiplex PCR, the repertoire was profiled, and TCRdb retains in-frame clones only, with some absent. V and J calls and clone size follow that table, whereas D and trimming were derived from the DNA. Here the sample spans some 220,000 clones, less than 90% being singletons.

Sequencing was performed on PBMCs or T cells enriched from blood (not recorded which). V and J are TRBV4-1 and TRBJ2-2; D might be TRBD2 (6 bases). The origin of this receptor is a woman between 50 and 59 years old in a cohort exposed to, infected with or recovered from COVID-19 (not recorded which). CDR3 loop: CASSQGTSTGELFF. The CDR3, as DNA: TGCGCCAGCAGCCAGGGGACTTCCACCGGGGAGCTGTTTTTT.